This TCR beta chain was captured in a study of blood T cell repertoires in COVID-19. Overall study context: Sites in the United States, Italy and Spain provided acute and convalescent COVID-19 samples. The cDNA or gDNA used as material had been derived from T cells, B-cell-depleted T cells, or PBMCs.

Only in-frame clones appear in the TCRdb table, and some are missing; sequencing was by immunoSEQ multiplex PCR. The data show 380,000 or so clones, around 87% seen once. In assigning cohorts, the study relied on participant-reported clinical history. Recovered status applied to Cohort 3 donors who had two consecutive negative PCRs. It also applied to those with clearance or with symptom resolution. This TCR was sampled from a man under 40 who had recovered from COVID-19. Sequenced input: PBMCs or T cells enriched from blood (not recorded which).

CDR3 coding DNA: TGTGCCTCTCAGGCTAGCGTGAATGAGCAGTTCTTC. Residues: CASQASVNEQFF. This chain links TRBV30 with TRBJ2-1, with D perhaps TRBD2 (6 bases). The ends were cut back, 7 bases at V and 7 bases at J, with 14 bases in the middle. The CDR3 has 12 residues. Germline V gives CDR1 GTSNPN, CDR2 SVGIG (reference sequence).